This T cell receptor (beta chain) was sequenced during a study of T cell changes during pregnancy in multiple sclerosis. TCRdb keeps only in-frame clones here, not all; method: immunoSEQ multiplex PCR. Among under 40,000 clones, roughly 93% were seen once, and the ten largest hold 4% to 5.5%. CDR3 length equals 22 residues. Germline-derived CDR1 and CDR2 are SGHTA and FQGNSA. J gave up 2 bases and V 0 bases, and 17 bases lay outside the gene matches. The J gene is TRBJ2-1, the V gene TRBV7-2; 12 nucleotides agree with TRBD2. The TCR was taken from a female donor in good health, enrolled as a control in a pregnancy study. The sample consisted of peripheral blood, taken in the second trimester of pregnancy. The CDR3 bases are TGTGCCAGCAGCTTAGCCGGGACTAGCGGGCTATCTTCAGCGCGTCCCTACAATGAGCAGTTCTTC. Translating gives CASSLAGTSGLSSARPYNEQFF.